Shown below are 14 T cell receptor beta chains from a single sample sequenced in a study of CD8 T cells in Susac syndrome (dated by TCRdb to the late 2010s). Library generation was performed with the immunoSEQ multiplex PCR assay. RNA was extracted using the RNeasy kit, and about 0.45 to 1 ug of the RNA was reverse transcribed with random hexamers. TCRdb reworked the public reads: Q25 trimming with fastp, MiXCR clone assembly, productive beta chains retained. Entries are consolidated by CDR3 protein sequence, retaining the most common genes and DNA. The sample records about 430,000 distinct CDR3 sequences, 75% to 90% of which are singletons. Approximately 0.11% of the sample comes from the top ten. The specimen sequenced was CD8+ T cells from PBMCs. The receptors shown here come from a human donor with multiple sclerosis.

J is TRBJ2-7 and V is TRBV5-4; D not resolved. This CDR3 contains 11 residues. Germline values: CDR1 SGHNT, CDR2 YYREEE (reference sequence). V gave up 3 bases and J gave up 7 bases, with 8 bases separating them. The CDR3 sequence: CASSYAREQYF. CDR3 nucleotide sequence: TGTGCCAGCAGCTATGCGCGAGAGCAGTACTTC.

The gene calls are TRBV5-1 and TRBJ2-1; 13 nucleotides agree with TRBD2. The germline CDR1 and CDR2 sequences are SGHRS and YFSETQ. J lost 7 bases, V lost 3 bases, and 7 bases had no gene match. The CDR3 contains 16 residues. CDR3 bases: TGCGCCAGCAGCTCGGGACTAGCGGGATCGGGGAATGAGCAGTTCTTC. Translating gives CASSSGLAGSGNEQFF.

The CDR3 loop reads CASSLVGVYEQYF. The CDR3 DNA is TGCGCCAGCAGCTTGGTAGGCGTCTACGAGCAGTACTTC. This chain links TRBV5-1 with TRBJ2-7; no clear D. V lost 0 bases and J lost 3, with 7 bases in between. The CDR3 is made up of 13 amino acids. CDR1 is SGHRS and CDR2 is YFSETQ in the germline V gene.

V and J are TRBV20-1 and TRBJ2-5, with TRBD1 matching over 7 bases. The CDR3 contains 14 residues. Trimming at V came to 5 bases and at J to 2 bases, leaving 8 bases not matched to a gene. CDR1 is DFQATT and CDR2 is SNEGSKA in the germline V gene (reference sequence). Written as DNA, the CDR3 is TGCAGTGCTCCAACTCGGGACAGACAAGAGACCCAGTACTTC. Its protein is CSAPTRDRQETQYF.

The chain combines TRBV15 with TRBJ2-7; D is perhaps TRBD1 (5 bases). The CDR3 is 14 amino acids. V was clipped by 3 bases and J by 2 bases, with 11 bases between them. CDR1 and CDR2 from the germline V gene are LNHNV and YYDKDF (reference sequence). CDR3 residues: CATSSLGDTYEQYF. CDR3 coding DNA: TGTGCCACCAGCAGCCTAGGGGATACCTACGAGCAGTACTTC.

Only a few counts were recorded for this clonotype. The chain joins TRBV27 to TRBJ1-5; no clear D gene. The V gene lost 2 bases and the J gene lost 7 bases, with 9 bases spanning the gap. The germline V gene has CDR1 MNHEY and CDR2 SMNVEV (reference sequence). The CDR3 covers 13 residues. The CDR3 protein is CASSLAGGQPQHF. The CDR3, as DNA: TGTGCCAGCAGTTTAGCGGGTGGACAGCCCCAGCATTTT.

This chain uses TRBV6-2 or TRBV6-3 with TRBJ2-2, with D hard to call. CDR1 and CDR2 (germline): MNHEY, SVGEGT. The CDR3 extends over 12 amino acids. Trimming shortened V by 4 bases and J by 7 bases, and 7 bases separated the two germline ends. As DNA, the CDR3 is TGTGCCAGCAGTTCCGCAGACGGGGAGCTGTTTTTT. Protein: CASSSADGELFF.

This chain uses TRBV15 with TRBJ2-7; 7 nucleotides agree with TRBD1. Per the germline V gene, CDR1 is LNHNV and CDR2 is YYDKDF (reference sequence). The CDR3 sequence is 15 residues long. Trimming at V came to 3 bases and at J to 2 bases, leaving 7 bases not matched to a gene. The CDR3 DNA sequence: TGTGCCACCAGCAGCTCGGACAGGCAAACCTACGAGCAGTACTTC. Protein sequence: CATSSSDRQTYEQYF.

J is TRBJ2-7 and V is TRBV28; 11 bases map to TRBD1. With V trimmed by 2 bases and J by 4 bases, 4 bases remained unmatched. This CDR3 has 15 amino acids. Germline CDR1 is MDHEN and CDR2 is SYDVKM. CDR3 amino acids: CASSLGQGALYEQYF. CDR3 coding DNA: TGTGCCAGCAGTTTAGGACAGGGGGCACTATACGAGCAGTACTTC.

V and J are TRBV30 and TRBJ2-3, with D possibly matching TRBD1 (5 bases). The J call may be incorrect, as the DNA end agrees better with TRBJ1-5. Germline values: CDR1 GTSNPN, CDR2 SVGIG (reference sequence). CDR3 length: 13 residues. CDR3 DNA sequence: TGTGCCTGGGCAGGGCTTGACACAGATACGCAGCATTTT. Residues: CAWAGLDTDTQHF.

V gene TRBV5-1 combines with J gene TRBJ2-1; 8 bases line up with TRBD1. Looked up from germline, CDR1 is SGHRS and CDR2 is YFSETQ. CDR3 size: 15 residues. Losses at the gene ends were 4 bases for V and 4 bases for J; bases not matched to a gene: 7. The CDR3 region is CASSPPDRAYNEQFF. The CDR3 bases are TGCGCCAGCAGCCCCCCGGACAGGGCTTACAATGAGCAGTTCTTC.

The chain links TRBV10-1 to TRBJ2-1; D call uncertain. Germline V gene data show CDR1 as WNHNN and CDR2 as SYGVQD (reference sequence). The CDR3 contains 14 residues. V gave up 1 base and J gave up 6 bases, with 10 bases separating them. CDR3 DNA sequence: TGCGCCAGCAGTGAGTACGATGATGGCAATGAGCAGTTCTTC. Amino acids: CASSEYDDGNEQFF.

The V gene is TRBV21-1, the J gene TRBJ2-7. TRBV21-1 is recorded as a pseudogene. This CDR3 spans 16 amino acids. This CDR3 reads CASSGIWPESSYEQYF. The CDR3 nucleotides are TGTGCCAGCAGCGGGATTTGGCCAGAGAGCTCCTACGAGCAGTACTTC.

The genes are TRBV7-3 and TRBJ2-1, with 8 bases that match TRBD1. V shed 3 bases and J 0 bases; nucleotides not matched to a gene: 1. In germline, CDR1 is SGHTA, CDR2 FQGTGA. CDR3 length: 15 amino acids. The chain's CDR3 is CASSFQGASYNEQFF. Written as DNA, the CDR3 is TGTGCCAGCAGCTTCCAGGGGGCCTCCTACAATGAGCAGTTCTTC.